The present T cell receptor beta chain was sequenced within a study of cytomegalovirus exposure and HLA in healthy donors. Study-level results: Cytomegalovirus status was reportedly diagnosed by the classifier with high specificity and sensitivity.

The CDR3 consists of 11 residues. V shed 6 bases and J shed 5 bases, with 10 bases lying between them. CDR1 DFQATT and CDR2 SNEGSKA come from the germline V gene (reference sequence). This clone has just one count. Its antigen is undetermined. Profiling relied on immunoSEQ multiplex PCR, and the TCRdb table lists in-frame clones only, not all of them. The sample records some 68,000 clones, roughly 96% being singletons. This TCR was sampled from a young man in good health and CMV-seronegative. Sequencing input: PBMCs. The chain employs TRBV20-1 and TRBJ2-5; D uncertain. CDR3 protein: CSATSPETQYF. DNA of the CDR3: TGCAGTGCCACATCTCCGGAGACCCAGTACTTC.